The 27 T cell receptor beta chains in this list originate from one sample, sequenced in a study of blood T cell repertoires in COVID-19. The repertoire was sequenced with immunoSEQ multiplex PCR; TCRdb's copy has only in-frame clones and lacks some. The table records a few hundred thousand clones, under 95% of them present only once. The sequencing sample was made of PBMCs or T cells enriched from blood (not recorded which). The receptors stem from a woman between 25 and 40 years old who had recovered from COVID-19.

The chain links TRBV5-5 to TRBJ2-5; D not certain. Germline-derived CDR1 and CDR2 are SGHKS and YYEKEE (reference sequence). Trimming took off 2 bases at V and 1 base at J, with 9 bases between the two ends. The CDR3 has 14 amino acids. The CDR3 reads CASSFRQFQETQYF. CDR3 nucleotides: TGTGCCAGCAGCTTCAGGCAGTTCCAAGAGACCCAGTACTTC.

Only one count was recorded for this clone. V gene TRBV7-9 combines with J gene TRBJ1-1; 10 bases match TRBD1. The CDR3 consists of 15 residues. Germline V CDR1 and CDR2: SEHNR, FQNEAQ (reference sequence). V lost 4 bases and J lost 5; bases outside the gene matches: 7. This CDR3 is CASSSSGQGITEAFF. CDR3 in DNA: TGTGCCAGCAGCTCATCGGGACAGGGGATTACTGAAGCTTTCTTT.

V and J are TRBV3-1 (or the pseudogene TRBV3-2) and TRBJ1-1, with TRBD1 matching 8 bases. The junction had 4 bases not matched to a gene; V was cut back by 3 bases and J by 10 bases. Germline assignment: CDR1 LGHDT and CDR2 YNNKEL (reference sequence). The CDR3 length is 12 residues. The DNA of the CDR3 is TGTGCCAGCAGCCATAGAACAGGGGGAGCTTTCTTT. Translation: CASSHRTGGAFF.

V is TRBV7-4 and J is TRBJ1-1, with D perhaps TRBD1 (6 bases). The CDR3 length is 13 residues. Germline CDR1 SGHVT, CDR2 SQSDAQ. Trimming shortened V by 5 bases and J by 2 bases, and 9 bases separated the two germline ends. The CDR3 here is CASSGDTNTEAFF. As DNA, the CDR3 is TGTGCCAGCAGCGGGGACACAAACACTGAAGCTTTCTTT. The full variable domain, in which reference TRBV7-4 and TRBJ1-1 provide the parts outside the CDR3, is GAGVSQSPRYKVAKRGRDVALRCDSISGHVTLYWYRQTLGQGSEVLTYSQSDAQRDKSGRPSGRFSAERPERSVSTLKIQRTEQGDSAVYLCASSGDTNTEAFFGQGTRLTVV.

This chain joins TRBV9 and TRBJ2-3, with TRBD2 matching 7 bases. CDR1 and CDR2 (germline): SGDLS, YYNGEE. The CDR3 is 15 amino acids. J was trimmed by 3 bases and V by 0 bases; bases with no gene match: 4. CDR3 sequence reads: CASSVANGRTDTQYF. The CDR3 nucleotides are TGTGCCAGCAGCGTAGCCAACGGGAGGACAGATACGCAGTATTTT.

The chain employs TRBV6-8 and TRBJ1-2; 7 bases fit TRBD1. V was pared by 0 bases and J by 10 bases, with 8 bases of the junction left unmatched. Per germline, CDR1 MNHGY and CDR2 SAAAGT. The CDR3 runs to 14 residues. The CDR3 spells CASSYSNRGPIYTF. CDR3 DNA sequence: TGTGCCAGCAGTTACTCGAATAGGGGGCCTATCTACACCTTC.

The CDR3 reads CSASPVQGQPQHF. Written as DNA, the CDR3 is TGCAGTGCTAGTCCCGTGCAGGGTCAGCCCCAGCATTTT. This chain connects TRBV20-1 to TRBJ1-5, with TRBD1 as a possible D gene (5 bases). CDR3 length: 13 residues. Trimming stripped 3 bases from V and 6 bases from J, with 12 bases between. The germline V gene encodes CDR1 DFQATT and CDR2 SNEGSKA (reference sequence).

This clone was seen just once. The chain carries TRBV19 and TRBJ1-2, with a weak D call TRBD1 (5 bases). From germline, CDR1 is LNHDA and CDR2 SQIVND (reference sequence). Trimming shortened V by 1 base and J by 6 bases, and 12 bases separated the two germline ends. The CDR3 extends over 14 amino acids. The CDR3: CASSIGWGSDGYTF. CDR3 in DNA: TGTGCCAGTAGTATAGGTTGGGGCTCGGATGGCTACACCTTC.

V usage is TRBV11-3 and J usage is TRBJ1-3, with D possibly TRBD1 on 5 matching bases. Germline-derived CDR1 and CDR2 are SGHNT and YENEEA. This CDR3 is built from 13 residues. V was pared by 5 bases and J by 9 bases, with 14 bases between. CDR3 sequence (DNA): TGTGCCAGCAGCCCTTCCTGGGGGGGCACCATATATTTT. This encodes CASSPSWGGTIYF.

The chain carries TRBV6-5 and TRBJ2-1, with D tentatively TRBD2 (5 bases). CDR1 MNHEY and CDR2 SVGAGI come from the germline V gene. Trimming cost V 8 bases and J 4 bases, with 15 bases left between them. The CDR3 runs to 14 residues. As DNA, the CDR3 is TGTGCCAGCGTCGGAGAGGGCCGATACAATGAGCAGTTCTTC. Translation: CASVGEGRYNEQFF.

The chain combines TRBV15 with TRBJ2-7; no clear D gene. Trimming removed 3 bases at V and 3 bases at J, with 6 bases between. Germline CDR1 reads LNHNV; CDR2 reads YYDKDF (reference sequence). This CDR3 comprises 12 residues. The CDR3 bases are TGTGCCACCAGCAGGCAGAACTACGAGCAGTACTTC. This gives the protein CATSRQNYEQYF.

The chain links TRBV19 to TRBJ1-4; TRBD1 agrees at 10 bases. Germline CDR1 LNHDA, CDR2 SQIVND (reference sequence). The CDR3 length is 14 residues. The V segment lost 5 bases and the J segment 7 bases; nucleotides outside the gene matches: 4. Here the CDR3 reads CASSGTGASEKLFF. CDR3 sequence (DNA): TGTGCCAGTAGTGGGACAGGGGCGAGTGAAAAACTGTTTTTT.

J is TRBJ1-6 and V is TRBV7-8; perhaps TRBD1 as D (6 bases). CDR1 and CDR2 (germline): SGHVS, FQNEAQ. Deletions cut 5 bases from V and 8 bases from J, with 10 bases between. This CDR3 region has 13 residues. CDR3 DNA sequence: TGTGCCAGCAGCGACGGACAGTATTCACCCCTCCACTTT. Translating it yields CASSDGQYSPLHF. Based on the CDR3 plus reference TRBV7-8 and TRBJ1-6, the full variable domain is GAGVSQSPRYKVAKRGQDVALRCDPISGHVSLFWYQQALGQGPEFLTYFQNEAQLDKSGLPSDRFFAERPEGSVSTLKIQRTQQEDSAVYLCASSDGQYSPLHFGNGTRLTVT.

This chain links TRBV3-1 (or the pseudogene TRBV3-2) with TRBJ1-6; 9 bases map to TRBD1. V lost 6 bases to trimming and J lost 9 bases; unmatched junction nucleotides: 9. CDR3 length: 15 amino acids. CDR1 is LGHDT and CDR2 is YNNKEL in the germline V gene (reference sequence). CDR3: CASRSNRGHGSPLHF. In nucleotides, the CDR3 is TGTGCCAGCAGATCCAACAGGGGGCACGGTTCACCCCTCCACTTT.

V gene TRBV18 combines with J gene TRBJ2-1, with D possibly matching TRBD2 (5 bases). Germline V lookup: CDR1 KGHSH, CDR2 LQKENI. V was clipped by 6 bases and J by 6 bases, with 21 bases between them. The CDR3 consists of 16 residues. The CDR3 region has the DNA TGTGCCAGCTCGCCCCGCCGTGACTACTCGGGCAATGAGCAGTTCTTC. This sequence encodes CASSPRRDYSGNEQFF.

In this sample, this clone turned up once. V and J are TRBV7-9 and TRBJ2-3; the D gene is possibly TRBD2 (5 bases). Trimming removed 7 bases from V and 0 bases from J, with 11 bases in between. CDR3 length: 14 residues. Germline V gene sequence: CDR1 SEHNR, CDR2 FQNEAQ (reference sequence). The CDR3 region is CASIFGVSTDTQYF. CDR3 DNA sequence: TGTGCCAGCATTTTCGGGGTTAGCACAGATACGCAGTATTTT.

Only one count was recorded for this clone. The V and J genes are TRBV6-5 and TRBJ2-7; TRBD1 aligns across 7 bases. The CDR3 spans 13 residues. V gave up 2 bases and J gave up 6 bases; unmatched junction bases: 4. CDR1 and CDR2 (germline): MNHEY, SVGAGI. The DNA for the CDR3 is TGTGCCAGCAGTTACAGAGCAGGGGGCGAGCAGTACTTC. This sequence encodes CASSYRAGGEQYF.

The V gene is TRBV7-2, the J gene TRBJ1-1, with a tentative D call TRBD1 (6 bases). Germline CDR1 is SGHTA and CDR2 is FQGNSA. The V end was cut by 3 bases, the J end by 2 bases, with 10 bases between. The CDR3 is made up of 14 amino acids. CDR3 DNA sequence: TGTGCCAGCAGCTTCGGACAGTTAAACACTGAAGCTTTCTTT. It is translated as CASSFGQLNTEAFF.

The V call is TRBV7-6, the J call TRBJ2-5, with D possibly matching TRBD1 (5 bases). Per germline, CDR1 SGHVS and CDR2 FNYEAQ. There are 14 residues in the CDR3. Between the trimmed V and J ends, which lost 4 bases and 5 bases, there was a span of 14 bases. The DNA for the CDR3 is TGTGCCAGCAGCTCCGGTGGGCAGGGCGAGACCCAGTACTTC. Translating it yields CASSSGGQGETQYF.

J is TRBJ2-4 and V is TRBV4-1, with 13 bases fitting TRBD2. The trim removed 2 bases at V and 8 bases at J, leaving 12 bases unmatched. Germline loops: CDR1 MGHRA, CDR2 YSYEKL. The CDR3 is 18 amino acids. This chain's CDR3 is CASSQSRTSGGLSDIQYF. CDR3 DNA: TGCGCCAGCAGCCAATCACGGACTAGCGGGGGCCTTAGTGACATTCAGTACTTC.

The rearrangement links TRBV5-6 to TRBJ2-7; 8 bases map to TRBD1. This CDR3 has 13 amino acids. Germline V gene lookup returns CDR1 SGHDT and CDR2 YYEEEE. With 3 bases clipped from V and 4 bases from J, the junction kept 3 bases outside the gene matches. CDR3 protein: CASSSGTGYEQYF. In DNA, the CDR3 is TGTGCCAGCAGCTCTGGGACAGGTTACGAGCAGTACTTC.

This chain links TRBV28 with TRBJ1-5; D might be TRBD1 (5 bases). The CDR3 has 13 residues. In germline, CDR1 is MDHEN, CDR2 SYDVKM. V gave up 6 bases and J gave up 2 bases, with 8 bases separating them. CDR3 nucleotide sequence: TGTGCCAGCAGGCCGGGGGGCAATCAGCCCCAGCATTTT. It codes for CASRPGGNQPQHF.

J is TRBJ1-6 and V is TRBV2; 7 bases fit TRBD1. The CDR3 runs to 14 residues. The V and J ends lost 2 bases and 9 bases, in that order; junction bases with no gene match: 4. Germline V gene data show CDR1 as SNHLY and CDR2 as FYNNEI. The CDR3 spells CASSEIRGISPLHF. DNA of the CDR3: TGTGCCAGCAGTGAAATCAGGGGGATTTCACCCCTCCACTTT. Full variable domain (missing parts from reference TRBV2 and TRBJ1-6): EPEVTQTPSHQVTQMGQEVILRCVPISNHLYFYWYRQILGQKVEFLVSFYNNEISEKSEIFDDQFSVERPDGSNFTLKIRSTKLEDSAMYFCASSEIRGISPLHFGNGTRLTVT.

The chain recombines TRBV19 with TRBJ2-1; 9 positions agree with TRBD2. This CDR3 is built from 16 residues. Germline V gene data show CDR1 as LNHDA and CDR2 as SQIVND (reference sequence). V lost 1 base and J lost 3; bases outside the gene matches: 4. This CDR3 reads CASSIGGSGSYNEQFF. The CDR3 nucleotides read TGTGCCAGTAGTATAGGTGGTAGCGGGAGCTACAATGAGCAGTTCTTC.

Regarding this clone: Other DNA sequences from this sample encode an identical CDR3 as well. The gene calls are TRBV5-4 and TRBJ1-5; D is unresolved. Between the trimmed V and J ends, which lost 0 bases and 5 bases, there was a span of 6 bases. This CDR3 comprises 13 residues. CDR1 and CDR2 (germline): SGHNT, YYREEE (reference sequence). The DNA for the CDR3 is TGTGCCAGCAGCTTGGCCCCCGATCAGCCCCAGCATTTT. This codes for CASSLAPDQPQHF.

The V gene is TRBV6-2 or TRBV6-3, the J gene TRBJ2-1; D perhaps matches TRBD2 (7 bases). The length of the CDR3 is 15 residues. V lost 1 base to trimming and J lost 5 bases, with 12 bases between them. The V gene's germline CDR1 is MNHEY and CDR2 SVGEGT. CDR3 DNA sequence: TGTGCCAGCAGTTACTGGGGAGGGGGAAACAATGAGCAGTTCTTC. Translation: CASSYWGGGNNEQFF.

The chain carries TRBV11-3 and TRBJ2-5; 10 bases match TRBD1. The CDR3 extends over 15 amino acids. J gave up 5 bases and V 1 base, and 4 bases lay outside the gene matches. Germline loops: CDR1 SGHNT, CDR2 YENEEA. This CDR3 is CASSLGQGAWETQYF. The DNA for the CDR3 is TGTGCCAGCAGCTTAGGACAGGGGGCTTGGGAGACCCAGTACTTC.